Listed here is a single TCR beta chain. Clones were sequenced by immunoSEQ multiplex PCR, and TCRdb holds only the in-frame ones, with some missing. The data contain 80,000 to 100,000 clones, roughly 89% of them singletons. The entry originates in a study of blood T cell repertoires in COVID-19. Per germline, CDR1 SGHRS and CDR2 YFSETQ. This CDR3 spans 15 amino acids. V lost 5 bases to trimming and J lost 3 bases; unmatched junction nucleotides: 5. The sequenced sample consisted of peripheral blood. This receptor was obtained from a human donor with COVID-19, enrolled during active disease. The donor label of this sample is uncertain. The rearrangement uses TRBV5-1 and TRBJ2-2, with 9 bases identical to TRBD1. CDR3 bases: TGCGCCAGCAGAACCGGGGACAGGGACACCGGGGAGCTGTTTTTT. The encoded protein is CASRTGDRDTGELFF.